This TCR beta chain was obtained from a study of identical twins (TCRdb year 2016). Context from the whole study: The study deep-sequenced TCR alpha and beta repertoires from monozygotic twins, unrelated adults of various ages and cord blood to test whether fetal clonotypes persist. To rule out contamination, replicate twin experiments were performed at different times with different library preparation protocols.

This clonotype has ten or more counts. The antigen this receptor binds is unknown. Base-call qualities are not available, and no considerably larger clone is one nucleotide away. Libraries were built with 5' RACE. Sequencing was carried out with an Illumina HiSeq 2000. A universal primer binding site was introduced by template switching, and a unique molecular identifier was present in the final cDNA, enabling accurate counting of TCR cDNA molecules. First-strand cDNA for TCR alpha and beta chains was synthesized from specific primers in the conserved constant-segment region. To control for contamination, every cDNA library was double barcoded, receiving both a SMART-Mk sample barcode and Illumina barcodes. TruSeq adapter sequences along with Illumina sample barcodes were introduced in two successive PCR steps. Sequencing of the TCR alpha and beta cDNA libraries was done on the Illumina HiSeq platform using custom primers. The authors' analysis ran thus. Raw reads were processed with MiGEC to extract unique molecular identifiers, and MiXCR was used to determine CDR3 positions. For each individual, recombination models were inferred using an EM algorithm with the repgenHMM and IGoR tools. Shared clonotype analysis was performed with the tcR package in R, normalizing sharing by the product of cloneset sizes. To study raw recombination without the effects of thymic and clonal selection, out-of-frame nonproductive sequences were analyzed. In TCRdb, the public reads were trimmed at Q25 with fastp and aligned with MiXCR, with productive beta chains retained. Rows with a matching CDR3 protein are joined into one entry that keeps the most common DNA and genes. These V and J calls rely on TCRdb rather than the paper's analysis. In all, the sample holds fewer than 650,000 distinct CDR3 sequences, and more than 9% of those were seen once. The ten largest make up roughly 3% of the sample.

Every donor was a healthy Caucasian. Three pairs of female monozygotic twins, all aged roughly 18 to 29 years, made up the twin cohort. Peripheral blood mononuclear cells were used as the source from which RNA for TCR libraries was isolated. General conclusions and limits of the study: Fewer insertions were carried by abundant cord blood beta clonotypes; a weaker similar trend was observed in young adult naive repertoires, while no such trend was observed in memory repertoires. In beta out-of-frame sequences, excess twin sharing was weaker, because having fewer shared sequences lowered the signal-to-noise ratio. Invariant T cells such as MAIT and iNKT could partly confound zero-insertion analyses, although diverse VJ usage argued against such confounding for most clonotypes. Because the same donors could not be followed over many years, the conclusions relied on cross-sectional statistical analysis. Compared with coincidental sharing between unrelated individuals, an excess of low generation-probability sequences was observed among out-of-frame TCR alpha sequences shared between twins. Recombination models systematically underestimated out-of-frame TCR alpha sharing in monozygotic twins but agreed with sharing between unrelated individuals.

The germline V gene (reference sequence) gives CDR1 as LNHNV and CDR2 as YYDKDF. The CDR3 numbers 14 residues from cysteine through phenylalanine. Of the read, only the CDR3 DNA is kept; its 42 bases are in frame from base 1. V and J are truncated by 0 bases and 4 bases respectively, leaving an intervening sequence of 10 bases. These data also formed part of another study, on yellow fever vaccine responses in identical twins. As noted in the second study: According to the authors, in identical twins the way T cells responded to vaccination appeared partly convergent and partly personalized. In the study, vaccine-responding T cell clones were precisely tracked in identical twins.

What was sequenced was PBMCs. The receptor's source is a woman younger than 35 in good health. The sequence links TRBV15 to TRBJ2-7, and TRBD2 may be the D gene, going by 5 matching bases. The DNA reads as follows: TGTGCCACCAGCAGAGACCATACTAGATACGAGCAGTACTTC. Translated, this is CATSRDHTRYEQYF.